This section outlines one T cell receptor (beta chain) sequence together with its context. The sample originates from a study of CD8 T cell repertoires and HIV-1 epitope variants. Some clones are missing from TCRdb's copy, which holds only in-frame ones; the method was immunoSEQ multiplex PCR. Of 95,000 or so clones listed, roughly four fifths were seen once; the top ten hold roughly 24%. This TCR was recovered from a male donor with HIV. Sequenced material: uncultured baseline CD8+ T cells from peripheral blood mononuclear cells (PBMCs).

The DNA for the CDR3 is TGTGCCAGCATCACCTGGGGCCAGGGCCTTCTCCTTGCTTTCTTT. This codes for CASITWGQGLLLAFF. The chain links TRBV6-4 to TRBJ1-1; D possibly corresponds to TRBD1 (5 bases). The CDR3 is made up of 15 amino acids. CDR1 and CDR2 (germline): MRHNA, SNTAGT. Trimming took off 7 bases at V and 11 bases at J, with 26 bases between the two ends.